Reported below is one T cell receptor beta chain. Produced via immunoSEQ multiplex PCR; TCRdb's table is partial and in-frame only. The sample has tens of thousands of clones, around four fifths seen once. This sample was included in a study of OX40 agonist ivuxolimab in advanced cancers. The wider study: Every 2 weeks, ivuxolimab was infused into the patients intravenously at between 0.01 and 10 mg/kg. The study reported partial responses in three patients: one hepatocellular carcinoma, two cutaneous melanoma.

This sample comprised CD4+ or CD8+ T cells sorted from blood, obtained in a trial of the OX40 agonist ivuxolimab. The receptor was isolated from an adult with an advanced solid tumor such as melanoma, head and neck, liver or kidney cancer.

This CDR3 reads CSVEETGAREQYF. In DNA form, the CDR3 reads TGCAGCGTTGAAGAGACAGGGGCGCGGGAGCAGTACTTC. The V call is TRBV29-1, the J call TRBJ2-7; 8 nucleotides agree with TRBD1. This CDR3 is 13 amino acids long. V lost 0 bases and J lost 7; bases outside the gene matches: 5. Germline CDR1 reads SQVTM; CDR2 reads ANQGSEA.